This TCR beta chain was observed in a study of T cells after yellow fever vaccination. Whole-study context: Fractions of low cell number were prepared using SMART-Seq v4 Ultra Low Input. Overall study results and limits: There was a possibility that FACS-sorted repertoires contained abundant clonotypes contaminating from the bulk population. Post-booster repertoires again held most primary-vaccination clones (about 95% CD4, 85% to 90% CD8).

The study made its TCR cDNA through 5'RACE template switching. That step introduced a universal primer site along with UMIs. Using its own MiXCR run on the 5' RACE reads, TCRdb lists one record per CDR3 protein. The sample has approximately 550,000 distinct CDR3 sequences; 15% to 20% are singletons. On this clonotype: Its antigen is not identified.

Material: PBMCs, obtained 15 days after the yellow fever booster vaccination. The sequence was obtained from a man aged 25 to 40 who received the YFV17D yellow fever vaccine.

CDR3 region: CASSLVGSGREDTGELFF. CDR3 nucleotide sequence: TGTGCCAGCAGCTTGGTTGGTAGCGGGAGAGAAGACACCGGGGAGCTGTTTTTT. The chain has TRBV5-6 and TRBJ2-2; 9 bases align to TRBD2. Germline V lookup: CDR1 SGHDT, CDR2 YYEEEE. V shed 0 bases, J shed 3 bases, and the junction held 9 bases outside the gene matches. The length of the CDR3 is 18 residues.